The 20 T cell receptor beta chains reported below all come from one sample, sequenced in a study of a mutant IDH1 vaccine in newly diagnosed glioma (dated by TCRdb to about 2021). Libraries were made using the immunoSEQ multiplex PCR assay. TCRdb obtained this table from immuneACCESS and retained in-frame rearrangements with V and J assigned. These tables miss some clones; where compared with another copy, unresolved V genes account for less than half of the shortfall, and the remainder is unexplained. This sample holds 15,000 to 20,000 clones; around four fifths were observed only once. More than 8.5% of the sample lies in the top ten. This specimen's time point label, interpreted: baseline, week 1 (first vaccination visit). According to the study, the label for this sample's treatment or condition signals: pre-vaccination baseline after standard-of-care therapy. Sequenced here: PBMCs, sampled from a glioma patient treated with radiotherapy, temozolomide or both. The receptors originated from a man aged 35-49 years with glioma.

DNA for the CDR3: TGTGCCAGCAGGGCAGGGGGGACCCCTTACAATGAGCAGTTCTTC. This codes for CASRAGGTPYNEQFF. The chain has TRBV28 and TRBJ2-1; maybe TRBD1 (7 bases). The CDR3 consists of 15 residues. Germline values: CDR1 MDHEN, CDR2 SYDVKM. V lost 6 bases and J lost 4, with 16 bases in between.

This clone appeared once. The gene calls are TRBV19 and TRBJ1-3; a possible D gene is TRBD1 (5 bases). Germline CDR1 LNHDA, CDR2 SQIVND (reference sequence). Trimming took 7 bases from V and 0 from J, leaving 10 bases between them. The CDR3 consists of 14 residues. Here the CDR3 reads CASKMRGSGNTIYF. The CDR3 DNA sequence: TGTGCCAGTAAAATGAGGGGCTCTGGAAACACCATATATTTT.

The rearrangement uses TRBV4-3 and TRBJ1-1; 9 bases agree with TRBD1. Germline CDR1 and CDR2: LGHNA and YSLEER. The CDR3 runs 15 residues. J was trimmed by 7 bases and V by 1 base; bases with no gene match: 7. Here the CDR3 DNA reads TGCGCCAGCAGCCAAGCCGGGACAGGGAGACATGAAGCTTTCTTT. Encoded protein: CASSQAGTGRHEAFF.

The chain employs TRBV7-2 and TRBJ2-3, with D perhaps being TRBD1 or TRBD2 (5 bases each). The CDR3 length is 15 residues. Per the germline V gene, CDR1 is SGHTA and CDR2 is FQGNSA. The V end lost 5 bases, the J end lost 2 bases, and 14 bases lay between the germline ends. The CDR3 region is CASSTGRGVTDTQYF. The CDR3 DNA reads TGTGCCAGCAGCACGGGACGGGGAGTCACAGATACGCAGTATTTT.

This clone appeared a few times. The rearrangement uses TRBV27 and TRBJ1-5; 8 bases match TRBD1. This CDR3 spans 15 amino acids. With 3 bases clipped from V and 5 bases from J, the junction kept 6 bases outside the gene matches. In germline, CDR1 is MNHEY, CDR2 SMNVEV (reference sequence). CDR3 sequence: CASSLRQGPYQPQHF. CDR3 nucleotide sequence: TGTGCCAGCAGTTTGCGACAGGGGCCCTATCAGCCCCAGCATTTT.

The J gene is TRBJ2-3, the V gene TRBV9, with 9 bases aligning to TRBD1. CDR1 SGDLS and CDR2 YYNGEE come from the germline V gene. The V segment lost 6 bases and the J segment 2 bases; nucleotides outside the gene matches: 13. This CDR3 region has 17 residues. CDR3 sequence reads: CASTDAPGQGFTDTQYF. CDR3 DNA: TGTGCCAGCACAGATGCACCGGGACAGGGCTTCACAGATACGCAGTATTTT. Full variable domain (rest looked up from reference TRBV9 and TRBJ2-3): DSGVTQTPKHLITATGQRVTLRCSPRSGDLSVYWYQQSLDQGLQFLIQYYNGEERAKGNILERFSAQQFPDLHSELNLSSLELGDSALYFCASTDAPGQGFTDTQYFGPGTRLTVL.

The chain couples TRBV29-1 to TRBJ2-5; D remains ambiguous. CDR1 is SQVTM, CDR2 ANQGSEA, per germline. Between the trimmed V and J ends, which lost 7 bases and 1 base, there was a span of 10 bases. This CDR3 has 12 residues. The CDR3 DNA follows: TGCAGCGCCCTGACATTCCAAGAGACCCAGTACTTC. It yields the protein CSALTFQETQYF.

The chain employs TRBV11-2 and TRBJ2-7; the D call may be TRBD1 or TRBD2 (5 bases each). V was trimmed by 2 bases and J by 0 bases, leaving 20 bases between them. The length of the CDR3 is 18 residues. Germline V CDR1 and CDR2: SGHAT, FQNNGV. CDR3 DNA sequence: TGTGCCAGCAGCTTATTAGCCCCAGTCGGGGCCTACTCCTACGAGCAGTACTTC. Residues: CASSLLAPVGAYSYEQYF.

This chain joins TRBV19 and TRBJ1-1; weak D call: TRBD1 (5 bases). This CDR3 spans 13 amino acids. Trimming cost V 5 bases and J 4 bases, with 11 bases left between them. CDR1 LNHDA and CDR2 SQIVND come from the germline V gene (reference sequence). In DNA form, the CDR3 reads TGTGCCAGTAGTCACCGGGGCCTCACTGAAGCTTTCTTT. Translation: CASSHRGLTEAFF.

This chain uses TRBV30 with TRBJ1-1; D is unresolved. The germline V and J ends were trimmed by 4 bases and 4 bases, with 13 bases remaining between them. Germline CDR1 and CDR2: GTSNPN and SVGIG (reference sequence). This CDR3 is built from 13 residues. CDR3 DNA: TGTGCCTGGACGTCGGAAGGAGGCACTGAAGCTTTCTTT. It is translated as CAWTSEGGTEAFF.

This chain links TRBV11-2 with TRBJ2-7; 7 nucleotides align to TRBD1. The junction had 5 bases not matched to a gene; V was cut back by 1 base and J by 2 bases. The CDR3 has 15 amino acids. Germline V gene sequence: CDR1 SGHAT, CDR2 FQNNGV. Here the CDR3 DNA reads TGTGCCAGCAGCTTAGGGGACAGTGGGACCTACGAGCAGTACGTC. Translation: CASSLGDSGTYEQYV.

This chain uses TRBV18 with TRBJ1-1; no definite D call. The CDR3 loop spans 14 amino acids. The germline V and J ends were trimmed by 3 bases and 4 bases, with 12 bases remaining between them. In germline, CDR1 is KGHSH, CDR2 LQKENI. The CDR3 DNA sequence: TGTGCCAGCTCACCCCGGGCGTTTGCCACTGAAGCTTTCTTT. Amino acid sequence: CASSPRAFATEAFF.

There are a few counts of this clone. The chain uses TRBV7-2 and TRBJ2-3; no definite D call. The CDR3 contains 12 residues. V lost 5 bases and J lost 2, with 5 bases in between. Germline lookup yields CDR1 SGHTA and CDR2 FQGNSA. Here the CDR3 reads CASSPYTDTQYF. DNA of the CDR3: TGTGCCAGCAGCCCTTACACAGATACGCAGTATTTT.

Comment on this clone: One junction end disagrees with the germline gene, perhaps due to a read error. The chain has TRBV19 and TRBJ2-4; D may be TRBD1 or TRBD2 (5 bases each). Looked up from germline, CDR1 is LNHDA and CDR2 is SQIVND (reference sequence). The CDR3 length is 13 residues. The CDR3 here is CASSPMGTVPRDF. The CDR3 nucleotides read TGTGCCAGTAGTCCCATGGGGACCGTTCCACGGGACTTC.

This clone was seen more than once but under ten times. V usage is TRBV5-1 and J usage is TRBJ2-6; 7 nucleotides match TRBD1. This CDR3 contains 17 residues. V was pared by 3 bases and J by 0 bases, with 6 bases of the junction left unmatched. Germline V gene data show CDR1 as SGHRS and CDR2 as YFSETQ. This chain's CDR3 is CASSSGTANSGANVLTF. CDR3 bases: TGCGCCAGCAGCTCCGGGACAGCGAACTCTGGGGCCAACGTCCTGACTTTC. Drawing the rest from reference TRBV5-1 and TRBJ2-6, the complete variable domain is KAGVTQTPRYLIKTRGQQVTLSCSPISGHRSVSWYQQTPGQGLQFLFEYFSETQRNKGNFPGRFSGRQFSNSRSEMNVSTLELGDSALYLCASSSGTANSGANVLTFGAGSRLTVL.

The sample holds a few counts of this clone. The genes are TRBV29-1 and TRBJ2-5; D is perhaps TRBD1 (5 bases). The CDR3 runs 16 residues. CDR1 and CDR2 from the germline V gene are SQVTM and ANQGSEA. V gave up 5 bases and J gave up 0 bases, with 19 bases separating them. The CDR3 DNA sequence: TGCAGCGTTCAAGGAACGACAGCTGATCACCAAGAGACCCAGTACTTC. Translation: CSVQGTTADHQETQYF.

V is TRBV7-8 and J is TRBJ2-7, with 7 positions matching TRBD1. This CDR3 contains 15 residues. Germline CDR1 reads SGHVS; CDR2 reads FQNEAQ. Germline trimming cut 3 bases from V and 0 bases from J; bases unmatched to any gene: 5. CDR3 protein: CASSFGTARSYEQYV. In nucleotides, the CDR3 is TGTGCCAGCAGCTTCGGGACAGCCCGCTCCTACGAGCAGTACGTC.

J is TRBJ2-3 and V is TRBV7-8, with 8 bases that match TRBD1. The CDR3 length is 17 residues. Germline V gene sequence: CDR1 SGHVS, CDR2 FQNEAQ. V gave up 5 bases and J gave up 1 base; unmatched junction bases: 11. In DNA form, the CDR3 reads TGTGCCAGCAGCAACCCGACAGGGGAGAGTGGCACAGATACGCAGTATTTT. It specifies CASSNPTGESGTDTQYF.

This clone was recorded only once. The genes are TRBV4-1 and TRBJ1-2; D gene unclear. The length of the CDR3 is 14 residues. CDR1 is MGHRA, CDR2 YSYEKL, per germline. Between the trimmed V and J ends, which lost 4 bases and 2 bases, there was a span of 11 bases. CDR3 coding DNA: TGCGCCAGCAGCCCGATGGAAGGGAACTATGGCTACACCTTC. Translated, it gives CASSPMEGNYGYTF.

This clone is medium-sized (0.01 to 0.1%) in the sample. This sequence joins TRBV27 and TRBJ1-5; the D gene is possibly TRBD1 (5 bases). V was trimmed by 4 bases and J by 0 bases, leaving 16 bases between them. CDR1 is MNHEY and CDR2 is SMNVEV in the germline V gene (reference sequence). The CDR3 is made up of 17 amino acids. CDR3 region: CASSSNRDVYSNQPQHF. CDR3 DNA: TGTGCCAGCAGTTCAAACCGGGACGTATATAGCAATCAGCCCCAGCATTTT.